The next 27 T cell receptor beta chains were all read from a single sample in a study of T cell changes during pregnancy in multiple sclerosis. Data came from immunoSEQ multiplex PCR; TCRdb stores just in-frame clones and leaves some out. The sample consists of about 54,000 clones, around 92% of them appearing once. The source material was peripheral blood, sampled after pregnancy. These receptor sequences come from a female donor in good health, enrolled as a control in a pregnancy study.

CDR3 in amino acids: CASSRGAEETQYF. The CDR3 DNA sequence: TGTGCCAGCAGCCGGGGGGCGGAAGAGACCCAGTACTTC. The rearrangement joins TRBV7-9 to TRBJ2-5, with a possible D match to TRBD2 (7 bases). The CDR3 has 13 residues. V was trimmed by 5 bases and J by 3 bases, leaving 10 bases between them. Germline loops: CDR1 SEHNR, CDR2 FQNEAQ (reference sequence). Supplemented by reference TRBV7-9 and TRBJ2-5, the full variable domain reads DTGVSQNPRHKITKRGQNVTFRCDPISEHNRLYWYRQTLGQGPEFLTYFQNEAQLEKSRLLSDRFSAERPKGSFSTLEIQRTEQGDSAMYLCASSRGAEETQYFGPGTRLLVL.

For the CDR3, the DNA is TGTGCCAGCAGCCTGGGTGGACAGGGGCATATGGAGGCTTTCTTT. It specifies CASSLGGQGHMEAFF. The chain is built from TRBV7-2 and TRBJ1-1, with 9 positions matching TRBD1. The CDR3 is 15 residues long. Trimming at V came to 5 bases and at J to 11 bases, leaving 15 bases not matched to a gene. CDR1 and CDR2 from the germline V gene are SGHTA and FQGNSA.

The chain joins TRBV5-6 to TRBJ2-5, with D possibly matching TRBD2 (5 bases). The CDR3 sequence is 14 residues long. Germline V CDR1 and CDR2: SGHDT, YYEEEE. The V gene lost 4 bases and the J gene lost 2 bases, with 12 bases spanning the gap. The CDR3 is CASSRTGVQETQYF. The DNA of the CDR3 is TGTGCCAGCAGCCGGACCGGGGTACAAGAGACCCAGTACTTC.

J is TRBJ1-4 and V is TRBV19, with 9 bases identical to TRBD1. Germline CDR1 and CDR2: LNHDA and SQIVND (reference sequence). The CDR3 length is 16 residues. The trim removed 3 bases at V and 8 bases at J, leaving 10 bases unmatched. Here the CDR3 reads CASSILPGQGWEKLFF. CDR3 nucleotides: TGTGCCAGTAGTATTCTACCGGGACAGGGTTGGGAAAAACTGTTTTTT.

This chain connects TRBV6-5 to TRBJ2-1; 7 bases fit TRBD1. Per the germline V gene, CDR1 is MNHEY and CDR2 is SVGAGI. The CDR3 contains 14 residues. With V trimmed by 8 bases and J by 3 bases, 7 bases remained unmatched. CDR3 residues: CASQPGTDYNEQFF. The CDR3 DNA is TGTGCCAGCCAGCCCGGGACAGACTACAATGAGCAGTTCTTC.

The rearrangement joins TRBV6-1 to TRBJ1-1; D might be TRBD1 (5 bases). Germline loops: CDR1 MNHNS, CDR2 SASEGT. The CDR3 has 12 residues. The ends were cut back, 7 bases at V and 3 bases at J, with 9 bases in the middle. The CDR3 sequence is CASTQGYTEAFF. The CDR3 bases are TGTGCCAGCACTCAGGGATACACTGAAGCTTTCTTT.

This rearrangement joins TRBV27 to TRBJ1-4; TRBD1 aligns across 10 bases. There are 16 residues in the CDR3. The V gene's germline CDR1 is MNHEY and CDR2 SMNVEV (reference sequence). V dropped 0 bases and J dropped 8; count of bases not matched to a gene: 6. CDR3 sequence (DNA): TGTGCCAGCAGTTTATCCGACAGGGGGCAGGGGGAAAAACTGTTTTTT. Protein sequence: CASSLSDRGQGEKLFF.

This clone is a singleton in its sample. This sequence joins TRBV6-1 and TRBJ1-2; 7 bases are shared with TRBD1. There are 14 residues in the CDR3. V shed 2 bases and J 8 bases; nucleotides not matched to a gene: 8. The germline gives CDR1 MNHNS, CDR2 SASEGT. The CDR3 loop reads CASSEWEVQGGYTF. For the CDR3, the DNA is TGTGCCAGCAGTGAATGGGAGGTACAGGGGGGCTACACCTTC.

This sequence joins TRBV7-9 and TRBJ2-5, with TRBD1 identical over 11 bases. Trimming removed 4 bases from V and 0 bases from J; junction bases left unmatched: 4. The CDR3 is 16 residues long. The V gene's germline CDR1 is SEHNR and CDR2 FQNEAQ (reference sequence). The CDR3 nucleotides read TGTGCCAGCAGCTCCACGGACAGGGGGCACCAAGAGACCCAGTACTTC. As protein: CASSSTDRGHQETQYF.

The gene calls are TRBV7-2 and TRBJ2-5; 8 bases fit TRBD2. Germline CDR1 SGHTA, CDR2 FQGNSA. V was clipped by 5 bases and J by 4 bases; unmatched bases: 15. CDR3 length equals 17 residues. In nucleotides, the CDR3 is TGTGCCAGCAGCCTCCCTTACCCGGGGGGGCCTGGAGAGACCCAGTACTTC. Encoded protein: CASSLPYPGGPGETQYF.

The rearrangement uses TRBV6-5 and TRBJ2-1; 15 bases fit TRBD2. Germline V lookup: CDR1 MNHEY, CDR2 SVGAGI. J gave up 10 bases and V 6 bases, and 4 bases lay outside the gene matches. The CDR3 sequence is 14 residues long. CDR3 nucleotides: TGTGCCAGCAGGCGGACTAGCGGGAGGGGAGAGCAGTTCTTC. Its protein is CASRRTSGRGEQFF.

The chain carries TRBV29-1 and TRBJ2-3; 13 bases fit TRBD2. This CDR3 is 16 amino acids long. V was pared by 7 bases and J by 0 bases, with 7 bases of the junction left unmatched. Germline lookup yields CDR1 SQVTM and CDR2 ANQGSEA. The CDR3 sequence: CSATSGGNPSTDTQYF. The CDR3 DNA follows: TGCAGCGCGACTAGCGGGGGGAACCCTAGCACAGATACGCAGTATTTT.

The gene calls are TRBV2 and TRBJ2-5; TRBD2 matches at 12 bases. The CDR3 is 17 residues long. V trimming: 4 bases; J trimming: 4 bases; junction bases outside the gene matches: 10. The V gene's germline CDR1 is SNHLY and CDR2 FYNNEI. CDR3 nucleotides: TGTGCCAGCAGTGGGGCTAGCGGGGGGGCCCGGCGAGAGACCCAGTACTTC. Translation: CASSGASGGARRETQYF.

Only one count was recorded for this clone. V gene TRBV6-5 combines with J gene TRBJ2-7; TRBD2 aligns across 8 bases. The CDR3 is 13 residues long. V lost 2 bases and J lost 9; bases outside the gene matches: 6. Germline assignment: CDR1 MNHEY and CDR2 SVGAGI. The CDR3 sequence is CASSYREGLGQYF. In DNA, the CDR3 is TGTGCCAGCAGTTACCGGGAGGGTTTGGGGCAGTACTTC.

This clone was counted a single time. J is TRBJ2-7 and V is TRBV6-5; TRBD1 matches at 9 bases. Germline V gene data show CDR1 as MNHEY and CDR2 as SVGAGI. The CDR3 extends over 16 amino acids. Trimming cost V 2 bases and J 3 bases; bases outside gene matches: 8. DNA of the CDR3: TGTGCCAGCAGTTACGAGCCGGGACAGGGCGTCTACGAGCAGTACTTC. Protein: CASSYEPGQGVYEQYF.

V and J are TRBV9 and TRBJ2-2, with a weak D call TRBD2 (6 bases). CDR1 is SGDLS and CDR2 is YYNGEE in the germline V gene. V was shortened by 2 bases and J by 5 bases, with 10 bases between the two germline ends. There are 14 residues in the CDR3. For the CDR3, the DNA is TGTGCCAGCAGCGTCGGGGGTGGTACCGGGGAGCTGTTTTTT. Protein sequence: CASSVGGGTGELFF.

With respect to this clone: At the DNA level, this CDR3 is encoded by other sequences in the same sample as well. The chain couples TRBV27 to TRBJ1-2; D call uncertain. Trimming left V 0 bases short and J 2 bases short, with 7 bases between. This CDR3 comprises 14 residues. Germline-derived CDR1 and CDR2 are MNHEY and SMNVEV (reference sequence). CDR3 DNA: TGTGCCAGCAGTTTATCCCGCAGGAACTATGGCTACACCTTC. Translation: CASSLSRRNYGYTF.

This chain connects TRBV7-2 to TRBJ2-5; 14 nucleotides agree with TRBD2. Looked up from germline, CDR1 is SGHTA and CDR2 is FQGNSA. V lost 5 bases and J lost 6; bases outside the gene matches: 8. The CDR3 runs to 16 residues. CDR3 in amino acids: CASSPPGTSGGKTQYF. CDR3 nucleotide sequence: TGTGCCAGCAGCCCCCCCGGGACTAGCGGGGGAAAGACCCAGTACTTC.

CDR3 sequence: CASSRDWTGGSYNEQFF. Written as DNA, the CDR3 is TGCGCCAGCAGCCGCGACTGGACAGGGGGGTCCTACAATGAGCAGTTCTTC. J is TRBJ2-1 and V is TRBV4-3; TRBD1 matches at 10 bases. V trimming: 4 bases; J trimming: 1 base; junction bases outside the gene matches: 7. CDR3 length: 17 amino acids. Germline assignment: CDR1 LGHNA and CDR2 YSLEER.

This chain joins TRBV5-3 and TRBJ1-1, with D possibly being TRBD1 (6 bases). TRBV5-3 qualifies as an ORF whose function is uncertain. The V and J ends lost 4 bases and 10 bases respectively, with 14 bases between them. The CDR3 has 12 amino acids. CDR3 loop: CARSREGGGAFF. The CDR3 DNA reads as TGTGCCAGAAGCCGGGAGGGGGGTGGAGCTTTCTTT.

The chain carries TRBV6-1 and TRBJ2-5, with TRBD1 identical over 11 bases. J was trimmed by 4 bases and V by 1 base; bases with no gene match: 8. Germline V lookup: CDR1 MNHNS, CDR2 SASEGT. CDR3 length equals 17 residues. CDR3 loop: CASSEGRDRGILETQYF. CDR3 nucleotides: TGTGCCAGCAGTGAAGGCCGGGACAGGGGGATATTAGAGACCCAGTACTTC.

The rearrangement uses TRBV5-4 and TRBJ2-3; tentative D call: TRBD2 (6 bases). This CDR3 comprises 13 residues. CDR1 SGHNT and CDR2 YYREEE come from the germline V gene (reference sequence). Trimming removed 4 bases at V and 5 bases at J, with 11 bases between. This CDR3 reads CASSPIGGDTQYF. The CDR3 DNA is TGTGCCAGCAGCCCTATCGGGGGAGATACGCAGTATTTT.

The chain links TRBV7-9 to TRBJ2-2; 7 bases map to TRBD2. The V gene end was trimmed by 5 bases and the J gene end by 4 bases; junction bases not matched to a gene: 7. The germline V gene has CDR1 SEHNR and CDR2 FQNEAQ (reference sequence). The CDR3 sequence is 15 residues long. Here the CDR3 DNA reads TGTGCCAGCAGCCCCGGGGGGACGGGCACCGGGGAGCTGTTTTTT. It is translated as CASSPGGTGTGELFF.

The gene calls are TRBV6-1 and TRBJ2-7; D remains ambiguous. This CDR3 comprises 12 residues. Germline V gene data show CDR1 as MNHNS and CDR2 as SASEGT. The ends were cut back, 10 bases at V and 6 bases at J, with 16 bases in the middle. The CDR3 region is CATSPSIFEQYF. In nucleotides, the CDR3 is TGTGCCACCAGCCCCTCTATATTCGAGCAGTACTTC.

This chain uses TRBV19 with TRBJ2-7; TRBD1 matches at 10 bases. CDR3 size: 15 residues. Trimming removed 5 bases from V and 1 base from J; junction bases left unmatched: 5. Germline lookup yields CDR1 LNHDA and CDR2 SQIVND (reference sequence). The CDR3 nucleotides read TGTGCCAGTAGTCTTTGGACAGGGGGTTCCTACGAGCAGTACTTC. This encodes CASSLWTGGSYEQYF. The full variable domain, completed using reference TRBV19 and TRBJ2-7, is DGGITQSPKYLFRKEGQNVTLSCEQNLNHDAMYWYRQDPGQGLRLIYYSQIVNDFQKGDIAEGYSVSREKKESFPLTVTSAQKNPTAFYLCASSLWTGGSYEQYFGPGTRLTVT.

This clone was detected only a few times. This chain uses TRBV27 with TRBJ1-6; no firm D call. The CDR3 spans 14 residues. Germline loops: CDR1 MNHEY, CDR2 SMNVEV (reference sequence). Between the trimmed V and J ends, which lost 3 bases and 7 bases, there was a span of 10 bases. As DNA, the CDR3 is TGTGCCAGCAGTTTCTCAGTGGAGAATTCACCCCTCCACTTT. Protein: CASSFSVENSPLHF.

This CDR3 reads CASSPQDRPGYTF. The CDR3 DNA follows: TGTGCCAGCAGCCCCCAGGACAGGCCAGGCTACACCTTC. The V and J genes are TRBV7-9 and TRBJ1-2, with 7 bases that match TRBD1. There are 13 residues in the CDR3. The trim removed 5 bases at V and 8 bases at J, leaving 8 bases unmatched. The germline V gene has CDR1 SEHNR and CDR2 FQNEAQ (reference sequence).